This TCR beta chain stems from a study of CD8 T cells in Susac syndrome. Germline CDR1 SSHAT, CDR2 FNYEAQ (reference sequence). This CDR3 comprises 14 residues. Only one count was recorded for this clonotype. Mismatch with germline at one junction end may stem from a read error. Through negative isolation, CD4+ and CD8+ T cells were obtained, while TEMRA cells were enriched using FACS. Random hexamers were used to reverse transcribe the RNA input (about 0.5 to 1 ug). TCRdb re-called the immunoSEQ multiplex PCR reads with MiXCR, one entry per CDR3 protein. The table lists 120,000 to 150,000 distinct CDR3 sequences, 90% to 97% of them singletons.

The sequenced sample was CD4+ T cells from PBMCs. The chain uses TRBV7-7 and TRBJ2-7; 8 nucleotides match TRBD2. The sequence was collected from a human donor with Susac syndrome. This chain's CDR3 is CASTPAGLGSEQYF. As DNA, the CDR3 is TGTGCTAGCACCCCGGCGGGACTAGGTTCCGAGCAGTACTTC.